Below are 27 T cell receptor beta chains sequenced from a single sample in a study of blood T cells in healthy people across ages. A J-beta primer mix and a sample-barcoded 5' primer were used in a second PCR of roughly 6 to 12 cycles. TCRdb reanalysed the 5' RACE reads using MiXCR and keeps one entry per CDR3 protein. This table has fewer than 900,000 distinct CDR3 sequences, around 46% appearing once. Sequenced sample: blood. These receptor sequences come from a woman between 55 and 75 years old in good health.

This clonotype turned up a few times. This chain uses TRBV6-4 with TRBJ1-1; D possibly corresponds to TRBD1 (6 bases). CDR1 is MRHNA, CDR2 SNTAGT, per germline. Trimming shortened V by 6 bases and J by 2 bases, and 10 bases separated the two germline ends. There are 13 residues in the CDR3. CDR3 loop: CASRDRLNTEAFF. The CDR3 bases are TGTGCCAGCAGGGACAGACTAAACACTGAAGCTTTCTTT.

This clonotype has ten or more counts. V and J are TRBV15 and TRBJ2-5, with no clear D. The CDR3 spans 14 residues. The V end lost 3 bases, the J end lost 1 base, and 9 bases lay between the germline ends. In germline, CDR1 is LNHNV, CDR2 YYDKDF (reference sequence). The CDR3 region has the DNA TGTGCCACCAGCAGGACCGCAACCCAAGAGACCCAGTACTTC. This sequence encodes CATSRTATQETQYF.

The chain recombines TRBV9 with TRBJ1-1; unclear D gene. Trimming took 0 bases from V and 0 from J, leaving 6 bases between them. In germline, CDR1 is SGDLS, CDR2 YYNGEE. The CDR3 is 14 amino acids. The CDR3 DNA follows: TGTGCCAGCAGCGTAGGGCACATGAACACTGAAGCTTTCTTT. Amino acids: CASSVGHMNTEAFF.

This clonotype was counted only a few times. The gene calls are TRBV13 and TRBJ1-5, with 8 bases aligning to TRBD1. Germline lookup yields CDR1 PRHDT and CDR2 FYEKMQ (reference sequence). The CDR3 has 17 amino acids. The V segment lost 4 bases and the J segment 0 bases; nucleotides outside the gene matches: 8. This chain's CDR3 is CASSSLFTGGSNQPQHF. CDR3 nucleotides: TGTGCCAGCAGCTCCCTATTTACAGGGGGTAGCAATCAGCCCCAGCATTTT. Variable domain in full (rest from reference TRBV13 and TRBJ1-5): AAGVIQSPRHLIKEKRETATLKCYPIPRHDTVYWYQQGPGQDPQFLISFYEKMQSDKGSIPDRFSAQQFSDYHSELNMSSLELGDSALYFCASSSLFTGGSNQPQHFGDGTRLSIL.

This clonotype appeared a few times. V gene TRBV20-1 combines with J gene TRBJ2-5; weak D call: TRBD1 (5 bases). The J call may not be correct, given that the DNA end is closer to TRBJ2-7. Germline CDR1 reads DFQATT; CDR2 reads SNEGSKA (reference sequence). This CDR3 comprises 12 residues. CDR3 region: CSARGREYEQYF. CDR3 in DNA: TGCAGTGCTAGAGGCAGGGAATACGAGCAGTACTTC.

This clonotype has more than one count but fewer than ten. This sequence joins TRBV20-1 and TRBJ2-3, with D perhaps being TRBD1 or TRBD2 (5 bases each). Germline values: CDR1 DFQATT, CDR2 SNEGSKA (reference sequence). V was trimmed by 4 bases and J by 2 bases, leaving 19 bases between them. The CDR3 runs to 16 residues. The CDR3 here is CSAKRGGYYLTDTQYF. In nucleotides, the CDR3 is TGCAGTGCTAAACGTGGGGGTTACTACCTCACAGATACGCAGTATTTT.

The CDR3 coding sequence is TGCGCCAGCACCTATACTCCAGCGGGGGGGTACAATGAGCAGTTCTTC. Translation gives CASTYTPAGGYNEQFF. The V gene is TRBV5-1, the J gene TRBJ2-1; 10 bases map to TRBD2. V was pared by 6 bases and J by 4 bases, with 10 bases of the junction left unmatched. CDR1 is SGHRS and CDR2 is YFSETQ in the germline V gene. This CDR3 has 16 amino acids.

This rearrangement joins TRBV20-1 to TRBJ2-7; the match to TRBD2 covers 13 bases. Germline trimming cut 7 bases from V and 1 base from J; bases unmatched to any gene: 4. The CDR3 is 14 residues long. Germline V lookup: CDR1 DFQATT, CDR2 SNEGSKA (reference sequence). CDR3 loop: CSVRLAGGSYEQYF. CDR3 in DNA: TGCAGTGTCAGACTAGCGGGGGGATCCTACGAGCAGTACTTC.

This clonotype has more than one count but fewer than ten. The chain has TRBV20-1 and TRBJ2-1, with 8 bases aligning to TRBD2. This CDR3 has 14 residues. Germline assignment: CDR1 DFQATT and CDR2 SNEGSKA (reference sequence). The V gene end was trimmed by 7 bases and the J gene end by 0 bases; junction bases not matched to a gene: 5. The CDR3 nucleotides are TGCAGTGTCCGGGGGGGGAGCTCCTACAATGAGCAGTTCTTC. This sequence encodes CSVRGGSSYNEQFF.

The rearrangement uses TRBV6-6 and TRBJ1-2, with D uncertain. The CDR3 totals 13 residues. The germline CDR1 and CDR2 sequences are MNHNY and SVGAGI (reference sequence). V lost 3 bases, J lost 8 bases, and 13 bases lay in between. This CDR3 is CASSYSKTGGYTF. The CDR3 DNA sequence: TGTGCCAGCAGTTATAGTAAGACGGGGGGCTACACCTTC.

The gene calls are TRBV7-2 and TRBJ2-5, with D possibly TRBD1 on 8 matching bases. Germline V gene sequence: CDR1 SGHTA, CDR2 FQGNSA. V dropped 4 bases and J dropped 4 bases, with 16 bases sitting between them. CDR3 length: 15 amino acids. CDR3 nucleotide sequence: TGTGCCAGCAGCTCCGGACAGGGAGGGGGAGAGACCCAGTACTTC. It yields the protein CASSSGQGGGETQYF.

The V gene is TRBV12-3 or TRBV12-4, the J gene TRBJ2-3, with D hard to call. Trimming took off 6 bases at V and 6 bases at J, with 19 bases between the two ends. The CDR3 runs to 15 residues. CDR3 amino acids: CASSQNDQVKDTQYF. CDR3 in DNA: TGTGCCAGCAGCCAAAACGACCAGGTCAAGGATACGCAGTATTTT.

As to this clonotype: Just one base apart from a much larger clone, this may be a read error. J is TRBJ2-3 and V is TRBV10-3; the match to TRBD2 covers 7 bases. The CDR3 sequence is 15 residues long. CDR1 and CDR2 (germline): ENHRY, SYGVKD. CDR3: CVISEKAGRADTQYF. The CDR3 DNA follows: TGTGTCATCAGTGAAAAGGCGGGGAGGGCAGATACGCAGTATTTT.

This clonotype was observed a handful of times. This chain links TRBV7-2 with TRBJ2-1; D might be TRBD1 or TRBD2, each matching 5 bases. The CDR3 has 14 residues. The germline V gene has CDR1 SGHTA and CDR2 FQGNSA. V shed 10 bases and J shed 7 bases, with 20 bases lying between them. The CDR3 DNA follows: TGTGCCACCAAGCAGGGAGCAGGGAGTAATGAGCAGTTCTTC. Residues: CATKQGAGSNEQFF.

The chain uses TRBV4-2 and TRBJ1-2; D gene ambiguous. The CDR3 contains 13 residues. V lost 1 base, J lost 8 bases, and 11 bases lay in between. CDR1 and CDR2 (germline): LGHNA, YNFKEQ. This CDR3 is CASSQVGKEGYTF. The CDR3 nucleotides read TGTGCCAGCAGCCAAGTGGGAAAGGAGGGCTACACCTTC.

This clonotype was counted only a few times. This sequence joins TRBV3-1 and TRBJ2-7; tentative D call: TRBD1 (5 bases). Germline-derived CDR1 and CDR2 are LGHDT and YNNKEL (reference sequence). The CDR3 extends over 13 amino acids. V was trimmed by 4 bases and J by 7 bases, leaving 14 bases between them. The CDR3 DNA reads as TGTGCCAGCAGCCCCTCGACAGATCGTGAGCAGTACTTC. Protein sequence: CASSPSTDREQYF.

This clonotype was recorded a few times. This sequence joins TRBV9 and TRBJ1-6; D remains ambiguous. The ends were cut back, 3 bases at V and 5 bases at J, with 12 bases in the middle. The germline V gene encodes CDR1 SGDLS and CDR2 YYNGEE. CDR3 length: 15 residues. The CDR3 loop is CASSGSAANNSPLHF. The CDR3 DNA reads as TGTGCCAGCAGCGGGTCGGCAGCGAATAATTCACCCCTCCACTTT.

The V call is TRBV20-1, the J call TRBJ2-2; 9 bases fit TRBD2. The V gene's germline CDR1 is DFQATT and CDR2 SNEGSKA (reference sequence). V was clipped by 3 bases and J by 4 bases; unmatched bases: 9. The CDR3 runs 16 residues. CDR3: CSASTTAGGVTGELFF. The CDR3 DNA reads TGCAGTGCTAGCACTACAGCGGGAGGAGTCACCGGGGAGCTGTTTTTT.

The gene calls are TRBV9 and TRBJ2-3; TRBD2 aligns across 9 bases. The length of the CDR3 is 16 residues. Germline values: CDR1 SGDLS, CDR2 YYNGEE. J gave up 3 bases and V 0 bases, and 5 bases lay outside the gene matches. In nucleotides, the CDR3 is TGTGCCAGCAGCGTAGGGGTAGCGGGGGAGACAGATACGCAGTATTTT. Translated: CASSVGVAGETDTQYF.

This rearrangement joins TRBV20-1 to TRBJ2-5, with 8 bases identical to TRBD1. Germline CDR1 is DFQATT and CDR2 is SNEGSKA (reference sequence). This CDR3 contains 15 residues. Trimming removed 0 bases from V and 11 bases from J; junction bases left unmatched: 14. In DNA form, the CDR3 reads TGCAGTGCTAGAGATCCAGGACAGGGTTACAATGAGCAGTACTTC. It codes for CSARDPGQGYNEQYF.

J is TRBJ1-6 and V is TRBV9; 7 bases are shared with TRBD1. V shed 3 bases, J shed 0 bases, and the junction held 6 bases outside the gene matches. CDR3 size: 17 residues. The germline gives CDR1 SGDLS, CDR2 YYNGEE. The CDR3 is CASSDPGQSSYNSPLHF. CDR3 coding DNA: TGTGCCAGCAGCGACCCGGGACAGAGCTCCTATAATTCACCCCTCCACTTT. Filled out from reference TRBV9 and TRBJ1-6, the complete variable domain reads DSGVTQTPKHLITATGQRVTLRCSPRSGDLSVYWYQQSLDQGLQFLIQYYNGEERAKGNILERFSAQQFPDLHSELNLSSLELGDSALYFCASSDPGQSSYNSPLHFGNGTRLTVT.

The chain has TRBV20-1 and TRBJ2-1, with D perhaps matching TRBD2 (5 bases). This CDR3 spans 12 amino acids. V was pared by 6 bases and J by 13 bases, with 19 bases between. Looked up from germline, CDR1 is DFQATT and CDR2 is SNEGSKA (reference sequence). The CDR3 spells CSAPLWGETQFF. CDR3 nucleotide sequence: TGCAGTGCGCCCCTCTGGGGAGAGACCCAGTTCTTC.

This clonotype was seen once. One end of the junction varies from germline; a read error may be responsible. The rearrangement joins TRBV6-5 to TRBJ1-1, with TRBD1 matching 8 bases. This CDR3 contains 15 residues. CDR1 and CDR2 from the germline V gene are MNHEY and SVGAGI. Here the CDR3 DNA reads TGTGCTAGCAGTCAATCGCAGGGGGCGGGTAGTGAAGCTTTCTTT. Translation gives CASSQSQGAGSEAFF.

Only a few counts were recorded for this clonotype. This rearrangement joins TRBV3-1 to TRBJ1-1; no clear D gene. Germline-derived CDR1 and CDR2 are LGHDT and YNNKEL (reference sequence). This CDR3 is built from 15 residues. With 0 bases removed from V and 0 bases from J, the gap between germline ends came to 8 bases. As DNA, the CDR3 is TGTGCCAGCAGCCAAGAGGCCCAAATGAACACTGAAGCTTTCTTT. As protein: CASSQEAQMNTEAFF. Variable domain in full (rest from reference TRBV3-1 and TRBJ1-1): DTAVSQTPKYLVTQMGNDKSIKCEQNLGHDTMYWYKQDSKKFLKIMFSYNNKELIINETVPNRFSPKSPDKAHLNLHINSLELGDSAVYFCASSQEAQMNTEAFFGQGTRLTVV.

The chain has TRBV6-5 and TRBJ2-3; 8 nucleotides align to TRBD2. From germline, CDR1 is MNHEY and CDR2 SVGAGI. This CDR3 comprises 15 residues. The J segment lost 7 bases and the V segment lost 0 bases, leaving 6 bases of the junction unmatched. CDR3 residues: CASSYSGLAQYTQYF. CDR3 in DNA: TGTGCCAGCAGTTACTCAGGACTAGCACAATATACGCAGTATTTT.

This clonotype was seen more than once but under ten times. V and J are TRBV10-3 and TRBJ2-7, with D possibly being TRBD2 (6 bases). The CDR3 length is 15 residues. The V end was cut by 1 base, the J end by 0 bases, with 10 bases between. Germline V CDR1 and CDR2: ENHRY, SYGVKD. The CDR3 DNA sequence: TGTGCCATCAGTGAGTTGGGTAGCGGCTCCTACGAGCAGTACTTC. Its protein product is CAISELGSGSYEQYF.

V is TRBV10-3 and J is TRBJ2-1; 7 bases fit TRBD1. The CDR3 loop spans 13 amino acids. V trimming: 6 bases; J trimming: 8 bases; junction bases outside the gene matches: 7. Germline-derived CDR1 and CDR2 are ENHRY and SYGVKD. The DNA for the CDR3 is TGTGCCATCAGGCCGGGACAGAGCGATGAGCAGTTCTTC. This gives the protein CAIRPGQSDEQFF.